This T cell receptor beta chain was sequenced for a study of T cell changes during pregnancy in multiple sclerosis. Using immunoSEQ multiplex PCR, the repertoire was profiled, and TCRdb retains in-frame clones only, with some absent. Of more than 95,000 clones listed, 80% to 95% are singletons. The CDR3 has 18 amino acids. Germline lookup yields CDR1 SNHLY and CDR2 FYNNEI. After removal of 6 bases from V and 8 bases from J, the junction contained 15 bases not matched to a gene. The receptor comes from a female donor with multiple sclerosis, enrolled in a pregnancy study. The specimen was peripheral blood, collected after pregnancy. V is TRBV2 and J is TRBJ2-1; 14 bases match TRBD2. The CDR3: CASRPGTSGRISGDEQFF. DNA of the CDR3: TGTGCCAGCAGGCCCGGGACTAGCGGGAGAATCAGTGGCGATGAGCAGTTCTTC.